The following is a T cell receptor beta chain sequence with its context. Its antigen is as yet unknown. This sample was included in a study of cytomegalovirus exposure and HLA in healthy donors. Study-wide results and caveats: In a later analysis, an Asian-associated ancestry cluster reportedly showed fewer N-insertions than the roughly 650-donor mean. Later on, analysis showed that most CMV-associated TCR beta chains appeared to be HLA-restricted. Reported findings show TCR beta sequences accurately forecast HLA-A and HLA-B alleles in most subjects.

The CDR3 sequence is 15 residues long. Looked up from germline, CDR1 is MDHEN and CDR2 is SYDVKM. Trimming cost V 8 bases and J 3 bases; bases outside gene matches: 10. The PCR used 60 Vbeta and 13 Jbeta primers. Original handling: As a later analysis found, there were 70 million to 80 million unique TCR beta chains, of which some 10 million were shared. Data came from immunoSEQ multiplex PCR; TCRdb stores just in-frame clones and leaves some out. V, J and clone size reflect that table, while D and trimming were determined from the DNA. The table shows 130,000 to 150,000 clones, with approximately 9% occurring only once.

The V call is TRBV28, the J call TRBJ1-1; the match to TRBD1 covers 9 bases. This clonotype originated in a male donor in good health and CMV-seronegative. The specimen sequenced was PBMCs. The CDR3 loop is CASAHRGRGYTEAFF. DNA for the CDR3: TGTGCCAGCGCCCACAGGGGGCGCGGGTACACTGAAGCTTTCTTT.